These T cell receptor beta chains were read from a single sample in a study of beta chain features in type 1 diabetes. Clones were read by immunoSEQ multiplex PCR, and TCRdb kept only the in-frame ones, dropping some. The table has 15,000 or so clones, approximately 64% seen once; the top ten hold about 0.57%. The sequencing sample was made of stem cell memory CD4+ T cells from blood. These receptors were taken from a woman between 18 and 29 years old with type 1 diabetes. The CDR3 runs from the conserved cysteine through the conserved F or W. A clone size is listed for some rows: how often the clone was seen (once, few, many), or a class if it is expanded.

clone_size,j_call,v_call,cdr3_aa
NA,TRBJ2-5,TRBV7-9,CASSLGSQVGRTQYF
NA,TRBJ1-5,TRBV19,CASRGSNENQPQHF
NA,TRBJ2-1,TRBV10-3,CAISESLAALYNEQFF
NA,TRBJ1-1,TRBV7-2,CASSRDSLNTEAFF
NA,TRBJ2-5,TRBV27,CASRTGDQETQYF
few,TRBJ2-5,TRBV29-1,CSVELAGETQYF
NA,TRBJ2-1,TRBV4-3,CASSQDAAGSSYNEQFF
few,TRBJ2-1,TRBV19,CASRPLAGDGQFF
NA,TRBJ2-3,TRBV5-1,CASSLRGLYTDTQYF
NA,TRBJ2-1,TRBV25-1,CASSVSGTGTYNEQFF
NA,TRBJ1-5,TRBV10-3,CAISLDREGNQPQHF
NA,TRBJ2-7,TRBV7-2,CASSPGQAWEQYF
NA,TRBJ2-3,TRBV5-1,CASTDLTGRNTDTQYF
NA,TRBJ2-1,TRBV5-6,CASGRDLNEQFF
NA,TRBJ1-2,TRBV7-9,CASSLLDRGAGATF
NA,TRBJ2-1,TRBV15,CATSREFIEQFF
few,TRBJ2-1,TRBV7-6,CASSFGLAGGYEQFF
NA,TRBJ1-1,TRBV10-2,CASRDRGRTEAFF
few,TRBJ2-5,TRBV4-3,CASSQGASGGALETQYF
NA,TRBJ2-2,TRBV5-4,CASSTPGQGAGELFF
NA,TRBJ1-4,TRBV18,CASQRTGDEKLFF
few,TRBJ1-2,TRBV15,CATSRDAGVYGYTF
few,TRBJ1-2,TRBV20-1,CSATPGFGYTF
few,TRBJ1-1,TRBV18,CASSRLTGMNTEAFF
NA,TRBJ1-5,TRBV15,CATSRDRSNNQPQHF
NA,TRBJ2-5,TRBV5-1,CASSSQGGQETQYF
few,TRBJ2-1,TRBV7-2,CASSLWTSLYNEQFF
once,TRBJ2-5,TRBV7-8,CASTLERRETQYF
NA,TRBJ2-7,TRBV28,CASRELAGGPGEQYF
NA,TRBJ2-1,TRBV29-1,CSVGPRYIEQFF
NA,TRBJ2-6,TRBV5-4,CASSRDRGPANVLTF
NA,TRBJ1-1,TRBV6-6,CASSVRGDTEAFF